A selection of T cell receptor beta chains follows, all from one sample in a study of regulatory T cells in long-lasting Graves disease. TCRdb independently ran MiXCR on the multiplex PCR reads; one entry per CDR3 protein. The repertoire consists of 400,000 to 500,000 distinct CDR3 sequences, with approximately 15% occurring once and the leading ten covering around 15%. This same sample was also taken into another study, of T cells in Graves' hyperthyroidism and ophthalmopathy.

Specimen: peripheral blood mononuclear cells (PBMCs), collected at new diagnosis, from a patient treated with antithyroid drugs. These receptors were obtained from a woman in her 30s with Graves disease. CDR3s include the opening cysteine and the closing phenylalanine or tryptophan. Fields, in order: D gene, clone size, J gene, V gene, CDR3 DNA, CDR3 protein. D genes are given only for firm matches. Some rows have no size entry. The others give once, few or many, or a class for an expanded clone.

NA NA TRBJ2-7 TRBV5-1 TGCGCCAGCAGCTTGAGTGGAGATGGGTCCCACGAGCAGTACTTC CASSLSGDGSHEQYF
NA NA TRBJ2-7 TRBV28 TGTGCCAGCAGTTTCGGGGGAAAAATTTACGAGCAGTACTTC CASSFGGKIYEQYF
NA many TRBJ1-2 TRBV24-1 TGTGCCACCAGTCGCAATCGGAACTATGGCTACACCTTC CATSRNRNYGYTF
NA NA TRBJ2-2 TRBV12-3/TRBV12-4 TGTGCCAGCAGTGCCGACAGTCCGAACACCGGGGAGCTGTTTTTT CASSADSPNTGELFF
NA few TRBJ1-3 TRBV6-5 TGTGCCAGCAGTTACTCGCCAGGGGCCAACTCTGGAAACACCATATATTTT CASSYSPGANSGNTIYF
NA NA TRBJ2-1 TRBV19 TGTGCCAGTACATCGGTTGGGGGATCGGACACAGATGAGCAGTTCTTC CASTSVGGSDTDEQFF
NA many TRBJ2-1 TRBV7-3 TGTGCCAGCAGCTTACAACAGGGTAACTACAATGAGCAGTTCTTC CASSLQQGNYNEQFF
TRBD2 many TRBJ2-3 TRBV27 TGTGCCAGCAGTTTACTGGGACTAACTTCTCGACCAAGCACAGATACGCAGTATTTT CASSLLGLTSRPSTDTQYF
TRBD1 many TRBJ2-7 TRBV11-1 TGTGCCAGCAGCTTAGGGACAGGGATCCACGAGCAGTACTTC CASSLGTGIHEQYF
TRBD2 many TRBJ2-7 TRBV20-1 TGCAGTGCTATGGACAGGGGACTAGCGGGAGGCGCCTACGAGCAGTACTTC CSAMDRGLAGGAYEQYF
NA few TRBJ1-2 TRBV29-1 TGCAGCGTTGAAGTAACAGCGCACTATGGCTACACCTTC CSVEVTAHYGYTF
TRBD2 few TRBJ2-7 TRBV28 TGTGCCAGCAGTTCTCCGACTAGGTCAGCGGGAGCCGAGCAGTACTTC CASSSPTRSAGAEQYF
TRBD1 many TRBJ2-2 TRBV11-2 TGTGCCAGCAGTCATAGAGGGGGCGGCGGGAACACCGGGGAGCTGTTTTTT CASSHRGGGGNTGELFF
NA NA TRBJ2-1 TRBV5-1 TGCGCCAGCAGCTTGGCAGGGCACACAGGGTCTTTGGGGGAGAGGGACGAGCAGTTCTTC CASSLAGHTGSLGERDEQFF
TRBD1 few TRBJ2-7 TRBV15 TGTGCCACCAGTTTAGGCAGGGGGCCATCCTACGAGCAGTACTTC CATSLGRGPSYEQYF
TRBD1 NA TRBJ1-2 TRBV24-1 TGTGCCACCAGTGATTCCGGGACAGGCCTGGGTCTCTATGGCTACACCTTC CATSDSGTGLGLYGYTF
NA many TRBJ1-5 TRBV30 TGTGCCTGGAGTCACAAGGGGAATCAGCCCCAGCATTTT CAWSHKGNQPQHF
TRBD2 NA TRBJ2-1 TRBV24-1 TGTGCCACCAGTGATTACGGGAGGAGCTCCTACAATGAGCAGTTCTTC CATSDYGRSSYNEQFF
NA many TRBJ1-5 TRBV19 TGTGCCAGTAGTGGGGACACCCTCAATCAGCCCCAGCATTTT CASSGDTLNQPQHF
NA NA TRBJ2-7 TRBV3-1 TGTGCCAGCAGCCATCTACCGCAGCGGGTATACGAGCAGTACTTC CASSHLPQRVYEQYF
NA NA TRBJ2-4 TRBV5-6 TGTGCCAGCAGCTTGCGACTAGCCAAAAACATTCAGTACTTC CASSLRLAKNIQYF
TRBD1 NA TRBJ2-7 TRBV20-1 TGCAGTGCAACCCGGGACAGGGTGGACGAGCAGTACTTC CSATRDRVDEQYF
NA few TRBJ1-4 TRBV7-9 TGTGCCAGCAGGGAGCGGGACCTAGCACACGAAAAACTGTTTTTT CASRERDLAHEKLFF
NA NA TRBJ2-1 TRBV9 TGTGCCAGCAGCCCTTCAGATGGTGCCTTACTTTACAATGAGCAGTTCTTC CASSPSDGALLYNEQFF
NA many TRBJ1-2 TRBV29-1 TGCAGCGTTGACGCGGCAGGGGAGCGACTCAACTATGGCTACACCTTC CSVDAAGERLNYGYTF
NA many TRBJ2-5 TRBV6-1 TGTGCCAGCAGTGTCAACTGGGAGACCCAGTACTTC CASSVNWETQYF
NA few TRBJ2-1 TRBV15 TGTGCCACCAGCAGAGACGGGCTCTCACTCAAAGGGAATGAGCAGTTCTTC CATSRDGLSLKGNEQFF
NA many TRBJ1-1 TRBV4-2 TGTGCCAGCAGCACGGGTAACACTGAAGCTTTCTTT CASSTGNTEAFF
NA many TRBJ2-1 TRBV3-1 TGTGCCAGCAGCCAGGGTGTAACCGGGACTCCCCCCCACAATGAGCAGTTCTTC CASSQGVTGTPPHNEQFF
TRBD1 many TRBJ1-2 TRBV28 TGTGCCAGCAGTCCCCGGAGGGGGCGCGGCTACACCTTC CASSPRRGRGYTF
TRBD1 few TRBJ2-1 TRBV2 TGTGCCAGCAAGAAGGGACAGGGGGGAACCTACGAGCAGTTCTTC CASKKGQGGTYEQFF
TRBD1 NA TRBJ2-5 TRBV4-1 TGCGCCAGCAGCCAAACCCAGGGGGCCAGAGAGGGGAAGACCCAGTACTTC CASSQTQGAREGKTQYF
TRBD1 NA TRBJ1-2 TRBV28 TGTGCCAGCAGTTTATTCTCCGGGACAGCTAGTAGCGGCTACACCTTC CASSLFSGTASSGYTF
NA few TRBJ2-5 TRBV18 TGTGCCAGCTCACCCACAAGATTAACGGGAGACAATGAGCAGCTCTTC CASSPTRLTGDNEQLF
NA NA TRBJ1-2 TRBV7-2 TGTGCCAGCAGCCCAAGGAGCTCCTATGGCTACACCTTC CASSPRSSYGYTF
NA many TRBJ2-7 TRBV20-1 TGCAGTGCCCCGGGGGAGACTCGCTACGAGCAGTACTTC CSAPGETRYEQYF
NA few TRBJ1-5 TRBV15 TGTGCCACCAGCAGCTCCAGGGGCGGGGGTCAGCCGCAGCATTTT CATSSSRGGGQPQHF
NA NA TRBJ1-5 TRBV28 TGTGCCAGCGGGTGGGGTCCGAATCAGCCCCAGCATTTT CASGWGPNQPQHF
TRBD1 many TRBJ1-2 TRBV18 TGTGCCAGCTCACCACCCCCAGGGGGCTATGGCTACACCTTC CASSPPPGGYGYTF
NA few TRBJ2-6 TRBV7-9 TGTGCCACCCTGACAGTCCTGCGGGCGGGGGCCAACGTCCTGACTTTC CATLTVLRAGANVLTF
TRBD1 NA TRBJ2-7 TRBV9 TGTGCCAGCAGCGTAGAACAGGGGGCCTACGAGCAGTACTTC CASSVEQGAYEQYF
TRBD1 many TRBJ1-5 TRBV15 TGTGCCACCAGCAGAGATCTAAGGGGGACAGAGAATCAGCCCCAGCATTTT CATSRDLRGTENQPQHF
NA many TRBJ2-1 TRBV7-9 TGTGCCAGCAGCTTAGCGCTCCAGGGGAAGATTTCGCAGTTCTTC CASSLALQGKISQFF